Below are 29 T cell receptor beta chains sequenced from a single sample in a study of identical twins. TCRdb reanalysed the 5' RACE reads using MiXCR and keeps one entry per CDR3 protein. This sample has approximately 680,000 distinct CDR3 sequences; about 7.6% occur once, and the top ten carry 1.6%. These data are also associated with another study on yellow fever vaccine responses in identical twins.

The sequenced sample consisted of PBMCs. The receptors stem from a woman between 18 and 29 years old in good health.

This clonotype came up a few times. CDR3 sequence reads: CSATQSGGWLAAYNEQFF. Here the CDR3 DNA reads TGCAGTGCTACCCAAAGTGGGGGGTGGCTAGCGGCGTACAATGAGCAGTTCTTC. The V and J genes are TRBV20-1 and TRBJ2-1; 7 bases align to TRBD2. CDR1 is DFQATT, CDR2 SNEGSKA, per germline (reference sequence). Trimming cost V 4 bases and J 4 bases; bases outside gene matches: 19. The CDR3 runs 18 residues.

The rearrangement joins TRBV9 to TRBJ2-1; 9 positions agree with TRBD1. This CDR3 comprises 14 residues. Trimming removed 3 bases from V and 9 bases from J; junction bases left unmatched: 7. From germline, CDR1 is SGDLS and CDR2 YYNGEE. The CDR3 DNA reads TGTGCCAGCAGCGGACGGGACAGGGCACGTGAGCAGTTCTTC. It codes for CASSGRDRAREQFF.

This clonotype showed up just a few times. The CDR3 DNA reads as TGTGCCATCAGTGAGTCGGGCGGGCCAACCTACGAGCAGTACTTC. Protein sequence: CAISESGGPTYEQYF. The chain is built from TRBV10-3 and TRBJ2-7, with D possibly being TRBD2 (5 bases). Germline-derived CDR1 and CDR2 are ENHRY and SYGVKD. This CDR3 has 15 residues. The V end lost 0 bases, the J end lost 2 bases, and 11 bases lay between the germline ends.

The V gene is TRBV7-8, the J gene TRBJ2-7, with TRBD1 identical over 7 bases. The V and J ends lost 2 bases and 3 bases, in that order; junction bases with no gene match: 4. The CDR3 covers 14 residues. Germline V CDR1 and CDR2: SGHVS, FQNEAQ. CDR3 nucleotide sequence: TGTGCCAGCAGCTTAAAACAGGGGTTCTACGAGCAGTACTTC. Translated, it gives CASSLKQGFYEQYF.

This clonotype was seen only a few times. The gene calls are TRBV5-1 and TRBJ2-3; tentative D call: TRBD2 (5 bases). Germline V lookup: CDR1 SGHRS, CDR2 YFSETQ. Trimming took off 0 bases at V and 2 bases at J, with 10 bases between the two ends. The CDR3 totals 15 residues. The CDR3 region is CASSLAPGITDTQYF. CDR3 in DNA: TGCGCCAGCAGCTTGGCCCCGGGGATCACAGATACGCAGTATTTT.

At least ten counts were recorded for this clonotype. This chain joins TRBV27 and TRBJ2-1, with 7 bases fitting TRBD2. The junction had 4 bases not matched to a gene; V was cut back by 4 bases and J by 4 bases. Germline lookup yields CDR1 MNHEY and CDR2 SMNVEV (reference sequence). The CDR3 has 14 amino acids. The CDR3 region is CASSSGLPYNEQFF. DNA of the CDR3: TGTGCCAGCAGTTCGGGACTACCTTACAATGAGCAGTTCTTC.

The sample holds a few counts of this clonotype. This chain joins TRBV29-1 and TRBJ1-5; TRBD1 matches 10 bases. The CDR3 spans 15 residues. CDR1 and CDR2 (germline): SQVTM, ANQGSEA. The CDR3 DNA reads TGCAGTGTAAGAATCGGGACAGGGGGCAATCAGCCCCAGCATTTT. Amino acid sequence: CSVRIGTGGNQPQHF. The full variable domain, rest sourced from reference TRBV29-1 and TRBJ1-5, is SAVISQKPSRDICQRGTSLTIQCQVDSQVTMMFWYRQQPGQSLTLIATANQGSEATYESGFVIDKFPISRPNLTFSTLTVSNMSPEDSSIYLCSVRIGTGGNQPQHFGDGTRLSIL.

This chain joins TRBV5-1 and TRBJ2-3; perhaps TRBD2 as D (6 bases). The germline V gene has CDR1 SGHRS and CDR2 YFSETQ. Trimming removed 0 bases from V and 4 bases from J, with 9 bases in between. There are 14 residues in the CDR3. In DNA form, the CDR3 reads TGCGCCAGCAGCTTGGTTAGCGGCCCAGATACGCAGTATTTT. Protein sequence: CASSLVSGPDTQYF.

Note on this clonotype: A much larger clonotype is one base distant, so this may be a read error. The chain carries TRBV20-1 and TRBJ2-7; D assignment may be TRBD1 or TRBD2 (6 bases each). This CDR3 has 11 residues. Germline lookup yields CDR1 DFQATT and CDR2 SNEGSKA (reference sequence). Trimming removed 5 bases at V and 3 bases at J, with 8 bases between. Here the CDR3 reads CSAGGGYEQYF. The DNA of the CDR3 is TGCAGTGCTGGAGGGGGCTACGAGCAGTACTTC.

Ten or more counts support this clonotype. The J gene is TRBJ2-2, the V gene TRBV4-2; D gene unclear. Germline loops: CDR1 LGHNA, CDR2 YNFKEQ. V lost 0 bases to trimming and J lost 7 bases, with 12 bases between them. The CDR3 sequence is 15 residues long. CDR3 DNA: TGTGCCAGCAGCCAAGATAGGGTAACCGTCGGGGAGCTGTTTTTT. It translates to CASSQDRVTVGELFF.

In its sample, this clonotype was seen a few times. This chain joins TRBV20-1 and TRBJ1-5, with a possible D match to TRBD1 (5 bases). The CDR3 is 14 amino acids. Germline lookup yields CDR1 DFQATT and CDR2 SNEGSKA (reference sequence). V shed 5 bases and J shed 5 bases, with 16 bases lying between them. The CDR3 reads CSAVVVQADQPQHF. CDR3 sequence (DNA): TGCAGTGCTGTGGTAGTACAGGCAGATCAGCCCCAGCATTTT.

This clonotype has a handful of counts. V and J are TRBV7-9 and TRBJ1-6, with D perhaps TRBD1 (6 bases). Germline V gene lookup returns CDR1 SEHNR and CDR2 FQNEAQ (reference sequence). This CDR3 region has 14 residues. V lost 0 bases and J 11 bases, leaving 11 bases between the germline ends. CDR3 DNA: TGTGCCAGCAGCTTAGCGGACAGAACAGCACCCCTCCACTTT. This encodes CASSLADRTAPLHF. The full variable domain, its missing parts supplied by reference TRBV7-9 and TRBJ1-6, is DTGVSQNPRHKITKRGQNVTFRCDPISEHNRLYWYRQTLGQGPEFLTYFQNEAQLEKSRLLSDRFSAERPKGSFSTLEIQRTEQGDSAMYLCASSLADRTAPLHFGNGTRLTVT.

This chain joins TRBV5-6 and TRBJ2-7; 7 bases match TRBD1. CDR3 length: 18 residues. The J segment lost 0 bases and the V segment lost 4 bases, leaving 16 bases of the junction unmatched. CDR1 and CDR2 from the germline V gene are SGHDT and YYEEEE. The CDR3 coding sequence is TGTGCCAGCAGCCTTTTTGGCTCCCCAGGGGGAGCCTCCTACGAGCAGTACTTC. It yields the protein CASSLFGSPGGASYEQYF.

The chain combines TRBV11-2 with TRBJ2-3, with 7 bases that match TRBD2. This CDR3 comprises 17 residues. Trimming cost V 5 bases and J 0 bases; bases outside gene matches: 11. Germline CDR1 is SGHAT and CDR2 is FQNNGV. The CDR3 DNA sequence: TGTGCCAGCAGCCCTGGATGGGGGGGACCTAGCACAGATACGCAGTATTTT. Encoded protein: CASSPGWGGPSTDTQYF.

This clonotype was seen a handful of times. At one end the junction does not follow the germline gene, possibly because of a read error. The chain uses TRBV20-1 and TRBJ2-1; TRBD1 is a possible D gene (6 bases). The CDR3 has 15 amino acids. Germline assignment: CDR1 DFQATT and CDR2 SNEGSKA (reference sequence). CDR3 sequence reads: CSAHDRPPSFNEQFF. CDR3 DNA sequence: TGCAGTGCCCACGACAGGCCGCCTTCCTTCAATGAGCAGTTCTTC.

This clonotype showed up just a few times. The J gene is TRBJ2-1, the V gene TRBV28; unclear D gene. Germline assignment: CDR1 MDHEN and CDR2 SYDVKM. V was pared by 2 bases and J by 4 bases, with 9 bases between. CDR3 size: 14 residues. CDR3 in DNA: TGTGCCAGCAGTTTACTTGAGCAGTACAATGAGCAGTTCTTC. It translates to CASSLLEQYNEQFF.

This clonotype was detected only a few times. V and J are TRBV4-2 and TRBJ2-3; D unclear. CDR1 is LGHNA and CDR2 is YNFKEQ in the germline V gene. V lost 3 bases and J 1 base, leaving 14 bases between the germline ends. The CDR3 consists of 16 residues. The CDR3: CASSHPTGVGTDTQYF. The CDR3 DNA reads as TGTGCCAGCAGCCACCCGACTGGGGTCGGCACAGATACGCAGTATTTT.

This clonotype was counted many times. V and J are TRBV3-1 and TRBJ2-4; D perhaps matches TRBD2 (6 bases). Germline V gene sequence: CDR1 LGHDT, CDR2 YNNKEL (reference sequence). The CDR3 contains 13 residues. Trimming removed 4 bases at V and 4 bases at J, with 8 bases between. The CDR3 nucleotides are TGTGCCAGCAGCCCCGGGACTAAAAACATTCAGTACTTC. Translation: CASSPGTKNIQYF.

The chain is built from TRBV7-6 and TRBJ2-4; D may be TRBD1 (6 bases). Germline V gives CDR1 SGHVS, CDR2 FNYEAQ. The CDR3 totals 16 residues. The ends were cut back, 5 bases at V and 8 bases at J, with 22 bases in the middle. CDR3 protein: CASSPRSGLKGDIQYF. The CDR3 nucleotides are TGTGCCAGCAGCCCCCGCTCGGGCCTTAAGGGGGACATTCAGTACTTC.

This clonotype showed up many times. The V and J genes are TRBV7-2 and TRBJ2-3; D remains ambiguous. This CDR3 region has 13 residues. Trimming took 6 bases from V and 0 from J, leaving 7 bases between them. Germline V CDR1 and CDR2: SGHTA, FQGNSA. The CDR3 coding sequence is TGTGCCAGCAGACGGGTTAGCACAGATACGCAGTATTTT. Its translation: CASRRVSTDTQYF.

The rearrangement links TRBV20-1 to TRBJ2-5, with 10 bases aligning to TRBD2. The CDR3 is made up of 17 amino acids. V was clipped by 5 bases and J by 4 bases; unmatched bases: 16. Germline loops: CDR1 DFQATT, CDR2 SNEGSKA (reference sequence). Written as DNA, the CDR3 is TGCAGTGCTCCCGGGGGATTGAGCGGGAGGGCCGGAGAGACCCAGTACTTC. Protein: CSAPGGLSGRAGETQYF.

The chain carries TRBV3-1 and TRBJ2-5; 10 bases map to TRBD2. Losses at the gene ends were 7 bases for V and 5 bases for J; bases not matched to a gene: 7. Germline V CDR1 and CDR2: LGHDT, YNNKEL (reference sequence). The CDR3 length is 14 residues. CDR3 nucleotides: TGTGCCAGCAACCGACTAGCGGGTGGGGAGACCCAGTACTTC. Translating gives CASNRLAGGETQYF.

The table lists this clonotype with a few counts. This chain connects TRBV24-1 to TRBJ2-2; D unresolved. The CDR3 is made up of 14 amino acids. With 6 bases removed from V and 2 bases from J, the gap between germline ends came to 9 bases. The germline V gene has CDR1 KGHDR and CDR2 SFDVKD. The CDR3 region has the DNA TGTGCCACCAGTAGTCAGGCTAACACCGGGGAGCTGTTTTTT. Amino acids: CATSSQANTGELFF.

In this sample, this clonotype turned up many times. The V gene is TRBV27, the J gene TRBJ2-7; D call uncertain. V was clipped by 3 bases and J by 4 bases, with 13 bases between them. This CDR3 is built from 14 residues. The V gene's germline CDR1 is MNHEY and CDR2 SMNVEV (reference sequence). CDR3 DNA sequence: TGTGCCAGCAGTTTTGGTCAGGAGACTTACGAGCAGTACGTC. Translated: CASSFGQETYEQYV.

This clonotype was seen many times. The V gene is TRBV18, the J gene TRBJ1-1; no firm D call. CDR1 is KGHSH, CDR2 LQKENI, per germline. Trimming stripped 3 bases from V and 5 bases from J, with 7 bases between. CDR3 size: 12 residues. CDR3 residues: CASSPAGTEAFF. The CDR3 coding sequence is TGTGCCAGCTCACCGGCGGGAACTGAAGCTTTCTTT.

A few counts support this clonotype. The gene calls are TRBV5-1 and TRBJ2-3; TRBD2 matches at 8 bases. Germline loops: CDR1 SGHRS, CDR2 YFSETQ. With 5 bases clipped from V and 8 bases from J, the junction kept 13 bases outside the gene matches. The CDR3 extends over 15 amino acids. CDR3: CASSLGLAEMGTQYF. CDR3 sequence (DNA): TGCGCCAGCAGTCTTGGACTAGCTGAGATGGGTACGCAGTATTTT. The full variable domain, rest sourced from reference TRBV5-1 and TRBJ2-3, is KAGVTQTPRYLIKTRGQQVTLSCSPISGHRSVSWYQQTPGQGLQFLFEYFSETQRNKGNFPGRFSGRQFSNSRSEMNVSTLELGDSALYLCASSLGLAEMGTQYFGPGTRLTVL.

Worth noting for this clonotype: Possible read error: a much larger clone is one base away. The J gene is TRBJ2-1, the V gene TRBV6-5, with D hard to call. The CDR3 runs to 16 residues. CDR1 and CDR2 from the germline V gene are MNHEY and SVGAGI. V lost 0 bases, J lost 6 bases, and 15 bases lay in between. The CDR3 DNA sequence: TGTGCCAGCAGTTACTCTGGCAGGCCCAACTGCAATGAGCAGTTCTTC. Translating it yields CASSYSGRPNCNEQFF.

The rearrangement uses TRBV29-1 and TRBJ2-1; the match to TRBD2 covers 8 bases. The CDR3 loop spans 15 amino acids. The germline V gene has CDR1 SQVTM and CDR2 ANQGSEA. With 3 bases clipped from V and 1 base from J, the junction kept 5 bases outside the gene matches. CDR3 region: CSVDKASGSYNEQFF. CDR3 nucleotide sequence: TGCAGCGTTGATAAGGCTAGCGGGTCCTACAATGAGCAGTTCTTC.

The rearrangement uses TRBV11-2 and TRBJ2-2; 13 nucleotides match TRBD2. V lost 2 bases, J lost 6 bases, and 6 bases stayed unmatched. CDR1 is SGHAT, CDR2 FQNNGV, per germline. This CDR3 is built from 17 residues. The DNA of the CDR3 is TGTGCCAGCAGCTTATGGACTAGCGGGGGAGGTGCCGGGGAGCTGTTTTTT. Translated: CASSLWTSGGGAGELFF. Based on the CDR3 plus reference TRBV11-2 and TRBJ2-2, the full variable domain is EAGVAQSPRYKIIEKRQSVAFWCNPISGHATLYWYQQILGQGPKLLIQFQNNGVVDDSQLPKDRFSAERLKGVDSTLKIQPAKLEDSAVYLCASSLWTSGGGAGELFFGEGSRLTVL.